The rows below give T cell receptor beta chains drawn from one sample of a study of early stage breast cancer tumors. Assay used: immunoSEQ multiplex PCR; TCRdb lists only in-frame clones, some missing. Counted here are around 50,000 clones, roughly 80% occurring once; the ten biggest clones make up approximately 1.5%. Source material: blood. Receptors originate from a person aged 45-65 years with breast cancer. The CDR3 runs from the conserved cysteine through the conserved F or W. The order of the fields is CDR3 DNA, CDR3 protein, J gene, D gene, V gene, clone size. The D gene is left open where the match is weak. Part of the rows lack a size; the others show once, few, many or a class for expanded clones.

TGCGCCAGCAGCTTCGCGGGACCGGGCACAGATACGCAGTATTTT | CASSFAGPGTDTQYF | TRBJ2-3 | NA | TRBV5-1 | NA
TGTGCCAGCAGCCGACAGGGGGCGGGGGGCTACACCTTC | CASSRQGAGGYTF | TRBJ1-2 | TRBD1 | TRBV5-5 | NA
TGTGCCAGCAGAGAATCACAGGGGTTTACCTACGAGCAGTACTTC | CASRESQGFTYEQYF | TRBJ2-7 | TRBD1 | TRBV27 | NA
TGTGCCAGCAGTTTATCTGGGACAAACGGCTACACCTTC | CASSLSGTNGYTF | TRBJ1-2 | NA | TRBV28 | NA
TGTGCCAGCAGCTTGGTGAGAGGGGTCCAGTACTTC | CASSLVRGVQYF | TRBJ2-5 | NA | TRBV5-6 | NA
TGCGCCAGCAGCTTGGACAGGGGTGGTTTGTCAGATACGCAGTATTTT | CASSLDRGGLSDTQYF | TRBJ2-3 | TRBD1 | TRBV5-1 | few
TGCGCCAGCAGCCAAGAAGTCCACTTAAGCTCCTACAATGAGCAGTTCTTC | CASSQEVHLSSYNEQFF | TRBJ2-1 | NA | TRBV4-3 | NA
TGTGCCAGCAGCTTAATGGGTTCGAGGGACGAGCAGTACTTC | CASSLMGSRDEQYF | TRBJ2-7 | NA | TRBV7-3 | NA
TGTGCCAGCAGTAGCGGGACAGGACCAACAGATACGCAGTATTTT | CASSSGTGPTDTQYF | TRBJ2-3 | NA | TRBV6-5 | NA
TGTGCCAGCAGTGATTTTAAGGCTAGCGGGGGGGCCGGGGAGCTGTTTTTT | CASSDFKASGGAGELFF | TRBJ2-2 | TRBD2 | TRBV28 | NA
TGTGCCAGCAGCTCTCAAGAGACCCAGTACTTC | CASSSQETQYF | TRBJ2-5 | NA | TRBV5-5 | once
TGCGCCAGCAGCCAAGATCTAGCGGGGGTGGGGGATACGCAGTATTTT | CASSQDLAGVGDTQYF | TRBJ2-3 | TRBD2 | TRBV4-3 | NA
TGTGCCATCAGCGCCCGGGACACAAGTACTGAAGCTTTCTTT | CAISARDTSTEAFF | TRBJ1-1 | NA | TRBV10-3 | NA
TGTGCCACCAGCATTAAATTGGGACAGGGGGGATACGAGCAGTACTTC | CATSIKLGQGGYEQYF | TRBJ2-7 | TRBD1 | TRBV15 | NA
TGTGCCAGCAGCCGACAGCCCAACTATGGCTACACCTTC | CASSRQPNYGYTF | TRBJ1-2 | NA | TRBV9 | NA
TGTGCCAGCAGTACTCAGCGGGACAGCTACGAGCAGTACTTC | CASSTQRDSYEQYF | TRBJ2-7 | NA | TRBV25-1 | NA
TGCGCCAGCAGCTTGGCGACGGGGGGGAACACTGAAGCTTTCTTT | CASSLATGGNTEAFF | TRBJ1-1 | NA | TRBV5-1 | NA
TGTGCCAGCAGCTTACTAGGGGAGGGGAACGAGCAGTACTTC | CASSLLGEGNEQYF | TRBJ2-7 | TRBD2 | TRBV7-2 | NA
TGTGCCAGTAGTACGGGACCGGGGGGCAATCAGCCCCAGCATTTT | CASSTGPGGNQPQHF | TRBJ1-5 | NA | TRBV19 | NA
TGTGCCAGCAGTTACGGTGGGGGTCAGAACACTGAAGCTTTCTTT | CASSYGGGQNTEAFF | TRBJ1-1 | NA | TRBV6-6 | once
TGTGCCAGCAGTCGAGAGGGGGCTAAGGGGGAGGGCTACACCTTC | CASSREGAKGEGYTF | TRBJ1-2 | TRBD1 | TRBV6-5 | NA
TGCGCCAGCAGTGAAAGTCCGGACGGTTCCTACGAGCAGTACTTC | CASSESPDGSYEQYF | TRBJ2-7 | NA | TRBV10-1 | NA
TGTGCCAGCGGTCATGGCTTCAACCCGAACACCGGGGAGCTGTTTTTT | CASGHGFNPNTGELFF | TRBJ2-2 | NA | TRBV27 | NA
TGCGCCAGCAGCCAACCACCGTTCGGGGGGCGGACAGATACGCAGTATTTT | CASSQPPFGGRTDTQYF | TRBJ2-3 | NA | TRBV4-3 | once
TGTGCCAGCAGTGAATCCCTAGGGGGGAGCTCTGGAAACACCATATATTTT | CASSESLGGSSGNTIYF | TRBJ1-3 | NA | TRBV25-1 | NA
TGTGCCAGCAGCCGAGAGGGGGCTGGTTCCAACTATGGCTACACCTTC | CASSREGAGSNYGYTF | TRBJ1-2 | TRBD1 | TRBV5-8 | NA
TGTGCCAGCAGTGGCGGCGTAAACTGGGGGGGAACAGATACGCAGTATTTT | CASSGGVNWGGTDTQYF | TRBJ2-3 | TRBD2 | TRBV6-1 | NA
TGTGCCAGTAGTATTCAAACAGGGTCAGGAAGGAATGAGCAGTTCTTC | CASSIQTGSGRNEQFF | TRBJ2-1 | NA | TRBV19 | NA
TGTGCCAGCAGTCGGACAGGCCTAATCCTCGGGCAGCATTTT | CASSRTGLILGQHF | TRBJ1-5 | TRBD1 | TRBV6-5 | NA
TGTGCCAGCAGCTTGTCAGGGATCACCGGGGAGCTGTTTTTT | CASSLSGITGELFF | TRBJ2-2 | NA | TRBV5-8 | few
TGCAGCGTTGGCCAGGGGGACTATGGCTACACCTTC | CSVGQGDYGYTF | TRBJ1-2 | TRBD1 | TRBV29-1 | NA
TGCAGCGTTGAAGCGGGCGGAGCTAGCACAGATACGCAGTATTTT | CSVEAGGASTDTQYF | TRBJ2-3 | NA | TRBV29-1 | NA
TGTGCCAGCAGCCCGGGGTCCCTAAGAGCTTTCTTT | CASSPGSLRAFF | TRBJ1-1 | NA | TRBV14 | few
TGTGCCAGCAGCTCCACCCCTGGAAACACCATATATTTT | CASSSTPGNTIYF | TRBJ1-3 | NA | TRBV11-2 | NA
TGTGCCAGCAGTGTTGTAATCGGGACAGGGTCCCCCGAGCAGTACTTC | CASSVVIGTGSPEQYF | TRBJ2-7 | TRBD1 | TRBV6-1 | NA
TGTGCCATCAGGGCTAGCGGAAGCACAGATACGCAGTATTTT | CAIRASGSTDTQYF | TRBJ2-3 | TRBD2 | TRBV10-3 | NA
TGTGCCAGCAGTCCAGGGACAGCCAGCAGTCAGCCCCAGCATTTT | CASSPGTASSQPQHF | TRBJ1-5 | TRBD1 | TRBV28 | NA
TGTGCCAGCAGCTTAGGGGAGGCCAGGGAACTGTTTTTT | CASSLGEARELFF | TRBJ1-4 | NA | TRBV7-2 | NA
TGTGCCAGCAGCGGCTCTGGAAACACCATATATTTT | CASSGSGNTIYF | TRBJ1-3 | NA | TRBV5-6 | NA
TGTGCCAGCAGCTTAAACAGGGGTAGTTCACCCCTCCACTTT | CASSLNRGSSPLHF | TRBJ1-6 | TRBD1 | TRBV7-8 | few
TGTGCCAGCTCACCCGCGACAGGGCTGGAAAACATTCAGTACTTC | CASSPATGLENIQYF | TRBJ2-4 | TRBD1 | TRBV18 | NA
TGCGCCAGCAGCGCCTCGCGGGGGACAGGGTTTAATTCACCCCTCCACTTT | CASSASRGTGFNSPLHF | TRBJ1-6 | TRBD1 | TRBV5-1 | few
TGTGCCAGCAGCCCGGGATCCGAAGAGACCCAGTACTTC | CASSPGSEETQYF | TRBJ2-5 | NA | TRBV7-6 | NA
TGTGCCAGCAGTCCGGGACTAGGGGGAGAGACCCAGTACTTC | CASSPGLGGETQYF | TRBJ2-5 | TRBD2 | TRBV7-2 | few
TGTGCCAGCAACCTAGGGGGGATAACCTACGAGCAGTACTTC | CASNLGGITYEQYF | TRBJ2-7 | NA | TRBV28 | NA
TGCGCCAGCAGCCAATTTTGGACGGGGAGCTCCTACAATGAGCAGTTCTTC | CASSQFWTGSSYNEQFF | TRBJ2-1 | NA | TRBV4-3 | NA